Listed below are T cell receptor beta chains from one sample, sequenced in a study of blood T cell repertoires in COVID-19. The method was immunoSEQ multiplex PCR; TCRdb's version includes in-frame clones alone and lacks a portion of them. The sample records around 64,000 clones, around 86% being singletons. The sequenced sample consisted of peripheral blood. The source is a woman younger than 30 with acute or convalescent COVID-19. Both conserved end residues are part of each CDR3. A D gene is named only where the DNA matches it firmly. Clone size, where shown, is once, few, many, or a class for clones that have expanded.

j_gene: TRBJ2-2; d_gene: TRBD1; abundance: .; v_gene: TRBV7-6; CDR3aa: CASSLQGARGTGELFF; CDR3nt: TGTGCCAGCAGCTTACAGGGGGCGCGTGGCACCGGGGAGCTGTTTTTT
j_gene: TRBJ2-1; d_gene: TRBD2; abundance: .; v_gene: TRBV7-2; CDR3aa: CASSSLAGSYNEQFF; CDR3nt: TGTGCCAGCAGCTCATTAGCGGGGAGTTACAATGAGCAGTTCTTC
j_gene: TRBJ1-6; d_gene: .; abundance: .; v_gene: TRBV6-5; CDR3aa: CASSRQSSYNSPLHF; CDR3nt: TGTGCCAGCAGCAGACAGAGCTCCTATAATTCACCCCTCCACTTT
j_gene: TRBJ2-2; d_gene: .; abundance: .; v_gene: TRBV2; CDR3aa: CASSETGPVSPTGELFF; CDR3nt: TGTGCCAGCAGCGAGACTGGCCCTGTTTCACCCACCGGGGAGCTGTTTTTT
j_gene: TRBJ2-7; d_gene: .; abundance: .; v_gene: TRBV19; CDR3aa: CASSIRQAYEQYF; CDR3nt: TGTGCCAGTAGTATAAGGCAGGCCTACGAGCAGTACTTC
j_gene: TRBJ2-7; d_gene: TRBD2; abundance: once; v_gene: TRBV4-2; CDR3aa: CASSPLSGGASYEQYF; CDR3nt: TGTGCCAGCAGCCCTCTGAGCGGGGGGGCCTCCTACGAGCAGTACTTC
j_gene: TRBJ2-3; d_gene: .; abundance: .; v_gene: TRBV5-1; CDR3aa: CASSLAGSTDTQYF; CDR3nt: TGCGCCAGCAGCTTGGCAGGGAGCACAGATACGCAGTATTTT
j_gene: TRBJ2-3; d_gene: TRBD2; abundance: few; v_gene: TRBV6-2/TRBV6-3; CDR3aa: CASSYGREPSTDTQYF; CDR3nt: TGTGCCAGCAGTTACGGGCGGGAGCCGAGCACAGATACGCAGTATTTT
j_gene: TRBJ1-2; d_gene: TRBD1; abundance: .; v_gene: TRBV6-1; CDR3aa: CASSETGQTYYGYTF; CDR3nt: TGTGCCAGCAGTGAAACGGGACAGACATACTATGGCTACACCTTC
j_gene: TRBJ2-1; d_gene: .; abundance: .; v_gene: TRBV12-3/TRBV12-4; CDR3aa: CASSLVAIDEQFF; CDR3nt: TGTGCCAGCAGTTTGGTAGCTATCGATGAGCAGTTCTTC
j_gene: TRBJ2-3; d_gene: .; abundance: .; v_gene: TRBV28; CDR3aa: CASSLDRFTDTQYF; CDR3nt: TGTGCCAGCAGTTTAGACAGATTCACAGATACGCAGTATTTT
j_gene: TRBJ1-1; d_gene: TRBD1; abundance: .; v_gene: TRBV5-4; CDR3aa: CASSRQGRTEVFF; CDR3nt: TGTGCCAGCAGCCGACAGGGTCGGACTGAAGTTTTCTTT
j_gene: TRBJ1-6; d_gene: TRBD1; abundance: .; v_gene: TRBV6-1; CDR3aa: CASSEDRAAYNSPLHF; CDR3nt: TGTGCCAGCAGTGAGGACAGGGCGGCCTATAATTCACCCCTCCACTTT
j_gene: TRBJ2-1; d_gene: TRBD1; abundance: .; v_gene: TRBV19; CDR3aa: CASTPGQVYNEQFF; CDR3nt: TGTGCCAGTACGCCGGGACAGGTCTACAATGAGCAGTTCTTC
j_gene: TRBJ2-1; d_gene: TRBD2; abundance: .; v_gene: TRBV11-2; CDR3aa: CASSEVAGGGNEQFF; CDR3nt: TGTGCCAGCAGCGAGGTAGCGGGAGGCGGCAATGAGCAGTTCTTC
j_gene: TRBJ2-1; d_gene: .; abundance: .; v_gene: TRBV11-2; CDR3aa: CASSLMTNYNEQFF; CDR3nt: TGTGCCAGCAGCTTAATGACTAACTACAATGAGCAGTTCTTC
j_gene: TRBJ2-7; d_gene: TRBD1; abundance: .; v_gene: TRBV4-1; CDR3aa: CASSQETGFEQYF; CDR3nt: TGCGCCAGCAGCCAAGAGACAGGGTTTGAGCAGTACTTC
j_gene: TRBJ1-6; d_gene: TRBD1; abundance: .; v_gene: TRBV6-1; CDR3aa: CASSELRIGTGSNSPLHF; CDR3nt: TGTGCCAGCAGTGAACTTCGAATTGGGACAGGTTCTAATTCACCCCTCCACTTT
j_gene: TRBJ2-1; d_gene: .; abundance: .; v_gene: TRBV7-2; CDR3aa: CASSSTYNEQFF; CDR3nt: TGTGCCAGCAGCTCCACCTACAATGAGCAGTTCTTC
j_gene: TRBJ2-7; d_gene: .; abundance: .; v_gene: TRBV6-1; CDR3aa: CASSEKALLALSSYEQYF; CDR3nt: TGTGCCAGCAGCGAAAAAGCCCTGCTAGCGCTCAGCTCCTACGAGCAGTACTTC
j_gene: TRBJ2-1; d_gene: TRBD2; abundance: .; v_gene: TRBV19; CDR3aa: CASSITGLADLYNEQFF; CDR3nt: TGTGCCAGTAGTATAACGGGACTAGCGGACCTCTACAATGAGCAGTTCTTC
j_gene: TRBJ1-2; d_gene: TRBD1; abundance: few; v_gene: TRBV27; CDR3aa: CASSLSGQGYGYTF; CDR3nt: TGTGCCAGCAGTTTATCGGGACAGGGCTATGGCTACACCTTC
j_gene: TRBJ1-1; d_gene: .; abundance: .; v_gene: TRBV3-1/TRBV3-2; CDR3aa: CASSQGRENTEAFF; CDR3nt: TGTGCCAGCAGCCAAGGGAGGGAGAACACTGAAGCTTTCTTT
j_gene: TRBJ1-2; d_gene: TRBD1; abundance: .; v_gene: TRBV4-2; CDR3aa: CASSPSGQLLNYGYTF; CDR3nt: TGTGCCAGCAGCCCTTCGGGACAGCTCTTAAACTATGGCTACACCTTC
j_gene: TRBJ2-7; d_gene: TRBD1; abundance: .; v_gene: TRBV6-1; CDR3aa: CASSEAGTGPYEQYF; CDR3nt: TGTGCCAGCAGTGAAGCAGGGACAGGGCCCTACGAGCAGTACTTC
j_gene: TRBJ1-5; d_gene: TRBD1; abundance: .; v_gene: TRBV30; CDR3aa: CAWSLGQGNQPQHF; CDR3nt: TGTGCCTGGAGTTTGGGACAGGGCAATCAGCCCCAGCATTTT
j_gene: TRBJ2-3; d_gene: .; abundance: .; v_gene: TRBV5-8; CDR3aa: CASSSGVRLGTDTQYF; CDR3nt: TGTGCCAGCAGTAGCGGAGTTAGGCTTGGCACAGATACGCAGTATTTT
j_gene: TRBJ1-2; d_gene: .; abundance: .; v_gene: TRBV19; CDR3aa: CASSIGRVGYTF; CDR3nt: TGTGCCAGTAGTATCGGGCGGGTCGGCTACACCTTC
j_gene: TRBJ1-3; d_gene: TRBD1; abundance: .; v_gene: TRBV7-9; CDR3aa: CASRGTGGVNTIYF; CDR3nt: TGTGCCAGCAGGGGGACAGGGGGCGTAAACACCATATATTTT
j_gene: TRBJ2-3; d_gene: TRBD1; abundance: .; v_gene: TRBV7-9; CDR3aa: CASSTGQGTDTQYF; CDR3nt: TGTGCCAGCAGCACAGGACAGGGAACAGATACGCAGTATTTT
j_gene: TRBJ2-4; d_gene: .; abundance: .; v_gene: TRBV15; CDR3aa: CATSREGGASNIQYF; CDR3nt: TGTGCCACCAGCAGAGAGGGGGGGGCATCGAACATTCAGTACTTC
j_gene: TRBJ1-1; d_gene: .; abundance: .; v_gene: TRBV19; CDR3aa: CASSINREAKTEAFF; CDR3nt: TGTGCCAGTAGTATTAACAGGGAAGCGAAGACTGAAGCTTTCTTT
j_gene: TRBJ2-7; d_gene: .; abundance: .; v_gene: TRBV15; CDR3aa: CATSRVGSLGAEQYF; CDR3nt: TGTGCCACCAGCAGAGTAGGCTCCCTGGGCGCCGAGCAGTACTTC
j_gene: TRBJ2-1; d_gene: TRBD1; abundance: .; v_gene: TRBV6-5; CDR3aa: CASSNRDRHYNEQFF; CDR3nt: TGTGCCAGCAGTAACCGGGACAGACATTACAATGAGCAGTTCTTC
j_gene: TRBJ1-2; d_gene: .; abundance: .; v_gene: TRBV7-9; CDR3aa: CASSPITGTFNYGYTF; CDR3nt: TGTGCCAGCAGCCCCATAACAGGGACGTTTAACTATGGCTACACCTTC
j_gene: TRBJ2-1; d_gene: TRBD2; abundance: once; v_gene: TRBV3-1/TRBV3-2; CDR3aa: CASSQPGLGGYNEQFF; CDR3nt: TGTGCCAGCAGCCAACCGGGACTAGGTGGCTACAATGAGCAGTTCTTC
j_gene: TRBJ1-1; d_gene: .; abundance: .; v_gene: TRBV30; CDR3aa: CAWSWGTVNTEAFF; CDR3nt: TGTGCCTGGAGCTGGGGCACAGTAAACACTGAAGCTTTCTTT
j_gene: TRBJ1-5; d_gene: TRBD1; abundance: .; v_gene: TRBV6-1; CDR3aa: CASSDRGHGNQPQHF; CDR3nt: TGTGCCAGCAGTGACAGGGGGCATGGCAATCAGCCCCAGCATTTT
j_gene: TRBJ2-5; d_gene: .; abundance: .; v_gene: TRBV7-9; CDR3aa: CASSSEKGLGETQYF; CDR3nt: TGTGCCAGCAGCTCGGAGAAGGGACTTGGGGAGACCCAGTACTTC
j_gene: TRBJ2-7; d_gene: TRBD1; abundance: .; v_gene: TRBV6-6; CDR3aa: CASSQTGTGEVYF; CDR3nt: TGTGCCAGCAGTCAAACCGGGACAGGCGAGGTGTACTTC
j_gene: TRBJ1-5; d_gene: TRBD1; abundance: .; v_gene: TRBV2; CDR3aa: CASSLDRGPTQPQHF; CDR3nt: TGTGCCAGCAGCCTGGACAGGGGACCTACTCAGCCCCAGCATTTT
j_gene: TRBJ2-4; d_gene: TRBD1; abundance: once; v_gene: TRBV19; CDR3aa: CASSNQGARDIQYF; CDR3nt: TGTGCCAGTAGTAACCAGGGGGCGCGGGACATTCAGTACTTC
j_gene: TRBJ2-7; d_gene: TRBD2; abundance: .; v_gene: TRBV6-2/TRBV6-3; CDR3aa: CASSYGLTSGTYEQYF; CDR3nt: TGTGCCAGCAGTTACGGTCTAACTAGCGGAACCTACGAGCAGTACTTC
j_gene: TRBJ2-3; d_gene: .; abundance: once; v_gene: TRBV19; CDR3aa: CASSMPPGSDSDTQYF; CDR3nt: TGTGCCAGTAGTATGCCGCCCGGGAGCGACTCAGATACGCAGTATTTT
j_gene: TRBJ2-7; d_gene: .; abundance: .; v_gene: TRBV18; CDR3aa: CASSLQGSSYEQYF; CDR3nt: TGTGCCAGCTCACTACAGGGCTCATCCTACGAGCAGTACTTC
j_gene: TRBJ1-3; d_gene: .; abundance: .; v_gene: TRBV30; CDR3aa: CAWSGDGNTIYF; CDR3nt: TGTGCCTGGTCCGGAGATGGAAACACCATATATTTT
j_gene: TRBJ1-2; d_gene: TRBD1; abundance: .; v_gene: TRBV19; CDR3aa: CASSIDEGADGYTF; CDR3nt: TGTGCCAGTAGTATAGATGAGGGGGCTGATGGCTACACCTTC
j_gene: TRBJ2-7; d_gene: .; abundance: .; v_gene: TRBV7-2; CDR3aa: CASSLAGSYEQYF; CDR3nt: TGTGCCAGCAGCTTAGCGGGCAGTTACGAGCAGTACTTC
j_gene: TRBJ1-5; d_gene: TRBD1; abundance: once; v_gene: TRBV10-3; CDR3aa: CAISESTGGQPQHF; CDR3nt: TGTGCCATCAGTGAGTCGACAGGGGGACAGCCCCAGCATTTT
j_gene: TRBJ2-7; d_gene: .; abundance: .; v_gene: TRBV18; CDR3aa: CASSPTGTQYEQYF; CDR3nt: TGTGCCAGCTCACCGACCGGGACACAATACGAGCAGTACTTC
j_gene: TRBJ1-1; d_gene: .; abundance: .; v_gene: TRBV9; CDR3aa: CASSATGEIYTEAFF; CDR3nt: TGTGCCAGCAGCGCGACTGGGGAGATTTACACTGAAGCTTTCTTT
j_gene: TRBJ2-3; d_gene: .; abundance: .; v_gene: TRBV18; CDR3aa: CASSPSRHTDTQYF; CDR3nt: TGTGCCAGCTCACCTTCGAGGCACACAGATACGCAGTATTTT
j_gene: TRBJ2-7; d_gene: TRBD1; abundance: .; v_gene: TRBV11-2; CDR3aa: CASSRPGGSYEQYF; CDR3nt: TGTGCCAGCAGCAGGCCAGGGGGCAGCTACGAGCAGTACTTC
j_gene: TRBJ2-1; d_gene: TRBD2; abundance: .; v_gene: TRBV3-1/TRBV3-2; CDR3aa: CASSRRTSEVYNEQFF; CDR3nt: TGTGCCAGCAGCCGTCGGACTAGCGAGGTGTACAATGAGCAGTTCTTC
j_gene: TRBJ2-7; d_gene: TRBD2; abundance: .; v_gene: TRBV5-5; CDR3aa: CASRPWFGGSYEQYF; CDR3nt: TGTGCCAGCAGACCCTGGTTCGGGGGGAGCTACGAGCAGTACTTC
j_gene: TRBJ1-2; d_gene: TRBD1; abundance: .; v_gene: TRBV2; CDR3aa: CASSVGTGAYGYTF; CDR3nt: TGTGCCAGCAGTGTGGGGACAGGTGCCTATGGCTACACCTTC
j_gene: TRBJ1-2; d_gene: TRBD1; abundance: .; v_gene: TRBV18; CDR3aa: CASSVDRAGGSYTF; CDR3nt: TGTGCCAGCTCAGTCGACAGGGCCGGTGGGAGCTACACCTTC
j_gene: TRBJ2-1; d_gene: .; abundance: .; v_gene: TRBV7-9; CDR3aa: CASSYGTYYNEQFF; CDR3nt: TGTGCCAGCAGCTACGGGACTTACTACAATGAGCAGTTCTTC
j_gene: TRBJ1-3; d_gene: TRBD1; abundance: .; v_gene: TRBV7-8; CDR3aa: CASSPRTGASGNTIYF; CDR3nt: TGTGCCAGCAGCCCTAGGACAGGGGCCTCTGGAAACACCATATATTTT